A single sample gave rise to the 5 T cell receptor beta chains below, sequenced in a study of Graves' ophthalmopathy and Graves' hyperthyroidism (dated by TCRdb to 2017 to 2018). Sequencer: Illumina HiSeq 2000. For repertoire sequencing, the TCR beta CDR3 regions were amplified from RNA transcripts. The first round was an RT-PCR using HTBI primers with the Qiagen OneStep RT-PCR kit, and this first round was followed by a second-round multiplex PCR, then size selection and purification. Through fastp at Q25 and MiXCR, TCRdb rebuilt clones from the public reads, retaining in-frame beta chains. One record per CDR3 amino acid sequence lists the most common genes and DNA. In all, the sample holds approximately 160,000 distinct CDR3 sequences, and roughly two fifths of those were seen once. The top ten clones comprise about 9.5% of the sample. Sequencing was performed on peripheral blood. The receptors shown here come from a man aged 25-45 years with Graves' ophthalmopathy. Donor details come from another sample of the same person, matched by shared clones.

Many counts were recorded for this clonotype. The chain recombines TRBV5-1 with TRBJ1-2, with D possibly TRBD1 on 5 matching bases. This CDR3 contains 12 residues. The ends were cut back, 7 bases at V and 2 bases at J, with 9 bases in the middle. CDR1 and CDR2 from the germline V gene are SGHRS and YFSETQ. CDR3 bases: TGCGCCAGCTCAGGGAGGAACTATGGCTACACCTTC. It specifies CASSGRNYGYTF.

J is TRBJ1-6 and V is TRBV19, with TRBD1 matching 9 bases. The CDR3 consists of 14 residues. V was clipped by 5 bases and J by 7 bases; unmatched bases: 3. Germline CDR1 is LNHDA and CDR2 is SQIVND (reference sequence). The CDR3: CASSETGGNSPLHF. DNA of the CDR3: TGTGCCAGTAGTGAGACAGGGGGAAATTCACCCCTCCACTTT.

The V call is TRBV4-1, the J call TRBJ2-5, with 7 bases identical to TRBD1. Germline CDR1 and CDR2: MGHRA and YSYEKL. V shed 4 bases, J shed 5 bases, and the junction held 10 bases outside the gene matches. CDR3 length: 15 residues. CDR3 sequence: CASSRGTVERETQYF. The CDR3 bases are TGCGCCAGCAGCCGAGGGACAGTGGAGCGGGAGACCCAGTACTTC.

This clonotype showed up many times. The CDR3, as DNA: TGCGCCTCTAGGGGGGATCAGCCCCAGCATTTT. It encodes CASRGDQPQHF. This chain links TRBV10-1 with TRBJ1-5; D might be TRBD1 (6 bases). The V and J ends lost 11 bases and 5 bases respectively, with 10 bases between them. This CDR3 is built from 11 residues. CDR1 is WNHNN and CDR2 is SYGVQD in the germline V gene (reference sequence).

The chain joins TRBV28 to TRBJ2-5, with D perhaps matching TRBD1 or TRBD2 (5 bases each). Deletions cut 10 bases from V and 2 bases from J, with 17 bases between. From germline, CDR1 is MDHEN and CDR2 SYDVKM. This CDR3 is built from 14 residues. The CDR3 reads CATGPNTLQETQYF. The CDR3 coding sequence is TGTGCCACGGGGCCTAACACGTTACAAGAGACCCAGTACTTC.